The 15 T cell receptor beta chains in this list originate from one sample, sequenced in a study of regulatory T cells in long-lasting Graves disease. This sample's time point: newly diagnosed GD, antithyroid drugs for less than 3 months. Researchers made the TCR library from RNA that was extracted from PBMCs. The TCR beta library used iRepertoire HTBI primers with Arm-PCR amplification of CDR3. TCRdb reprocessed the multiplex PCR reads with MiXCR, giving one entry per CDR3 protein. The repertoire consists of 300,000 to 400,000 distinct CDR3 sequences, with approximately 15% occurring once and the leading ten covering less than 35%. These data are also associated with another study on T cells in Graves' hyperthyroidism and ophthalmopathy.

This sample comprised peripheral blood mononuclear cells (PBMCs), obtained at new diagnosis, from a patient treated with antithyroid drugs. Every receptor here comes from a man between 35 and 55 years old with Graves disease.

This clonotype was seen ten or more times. CDR3 sequence reads: CASSLGQGKMNTEAFF. CDR3 bases: TGCGCCAGCAGCTTGGGCCAGGGGAAGATGAACACTGAAGCTTTCTTT. The chain uses TRBV5-1 and TRBJ1-1; D is possibly TRBD1 (6 bases). Per the germline V gene, CDR1 is SGHRS and CDR2 is YFSETQ. The CDR3 length is 16 residues. V was cut by 0 bases and J by 0 bases, with 12 bases left in between.

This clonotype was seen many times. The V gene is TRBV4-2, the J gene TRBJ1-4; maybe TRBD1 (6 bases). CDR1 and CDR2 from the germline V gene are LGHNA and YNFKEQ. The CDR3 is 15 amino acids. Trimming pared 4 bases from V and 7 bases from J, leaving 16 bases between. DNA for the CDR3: TGTGCCAGCAGCCCAAGGGGGAGGGTGAGTGAAAAACTGTTTTTT. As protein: CASSPRGRVSEKLFF.

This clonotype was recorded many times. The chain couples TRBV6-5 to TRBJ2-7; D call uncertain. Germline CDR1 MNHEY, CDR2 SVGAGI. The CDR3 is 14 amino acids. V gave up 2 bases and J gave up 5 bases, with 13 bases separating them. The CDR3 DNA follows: TGTGCCAGCAGTTACCAACAAGCGTTCGACGAGCAGTACTTC. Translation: CASSYQQAFDEQYF.

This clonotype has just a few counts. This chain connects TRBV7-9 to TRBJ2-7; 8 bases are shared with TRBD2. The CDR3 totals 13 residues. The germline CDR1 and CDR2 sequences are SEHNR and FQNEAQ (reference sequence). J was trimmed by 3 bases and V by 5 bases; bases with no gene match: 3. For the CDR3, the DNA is TGTGCCAGCAGCCGGGCGGGGGGCTACGAGCAGTACTTC. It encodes CASSRAGGYEQYF.

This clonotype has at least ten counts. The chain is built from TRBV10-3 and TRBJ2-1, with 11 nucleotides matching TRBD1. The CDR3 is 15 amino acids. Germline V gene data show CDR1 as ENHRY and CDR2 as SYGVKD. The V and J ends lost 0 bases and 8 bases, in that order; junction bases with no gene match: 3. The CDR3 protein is CAISESWTGGDEQFF. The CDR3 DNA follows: TGTGCCATCAGTGAGTCGTGGACAGGGGGCGATGAGCAGTTCTTC.

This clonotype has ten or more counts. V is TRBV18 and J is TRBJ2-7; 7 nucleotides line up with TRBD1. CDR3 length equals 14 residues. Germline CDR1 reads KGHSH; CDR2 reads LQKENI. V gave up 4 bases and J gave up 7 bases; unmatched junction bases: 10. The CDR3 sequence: CASSQNPPGGEQYF. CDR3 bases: TGTGCCAGCTCACAAAATCCCCCAGGGGGTGAGCAGTACTTC.

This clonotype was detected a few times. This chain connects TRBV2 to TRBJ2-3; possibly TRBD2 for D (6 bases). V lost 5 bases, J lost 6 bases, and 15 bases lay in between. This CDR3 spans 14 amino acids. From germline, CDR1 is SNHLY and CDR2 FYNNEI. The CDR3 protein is CASSRGGAWDTQYF. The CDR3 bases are TGTGCCAGCAGTCGGGGCGGGGCTTGGGATACGCAGTATTTT.

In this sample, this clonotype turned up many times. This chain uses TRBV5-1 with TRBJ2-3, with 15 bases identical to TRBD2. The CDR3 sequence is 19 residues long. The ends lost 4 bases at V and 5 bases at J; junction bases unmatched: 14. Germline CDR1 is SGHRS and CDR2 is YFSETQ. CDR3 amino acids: CASSQTAGTSGGRGDTQYF. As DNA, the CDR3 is TGCGCCAGCAGCCAAACCGCCGGGACTAGCGGGGGGCGGGGAGATACGCAGTATTTT.

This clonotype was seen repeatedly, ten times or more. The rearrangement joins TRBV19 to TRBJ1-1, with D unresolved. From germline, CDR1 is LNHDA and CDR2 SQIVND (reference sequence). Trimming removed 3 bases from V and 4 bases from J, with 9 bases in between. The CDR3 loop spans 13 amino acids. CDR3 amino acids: CASSMGYGTEAFF. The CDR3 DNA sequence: TGTGCCAGTAGTATGGGTTACGGCACTGAAGCTTTCTTT.

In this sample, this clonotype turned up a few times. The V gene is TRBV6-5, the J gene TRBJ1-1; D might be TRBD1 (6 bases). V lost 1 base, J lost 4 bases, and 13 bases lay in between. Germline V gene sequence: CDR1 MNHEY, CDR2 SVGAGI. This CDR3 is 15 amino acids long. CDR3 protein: CASSYLGGFGTEAFF. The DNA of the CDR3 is TGTGCCAGCAGTTACTTGGGGGGCTTCGGCACTGAAGCTTTCTTT.

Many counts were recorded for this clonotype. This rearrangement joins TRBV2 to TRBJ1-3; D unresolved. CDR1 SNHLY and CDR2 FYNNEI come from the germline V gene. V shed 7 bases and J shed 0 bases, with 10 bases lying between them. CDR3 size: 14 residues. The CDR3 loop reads CASKIGSSGNTIYF. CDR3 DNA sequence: TGTGCCAGCAAAATCGGGAGCTCTGGAAACACCATATATTTT.

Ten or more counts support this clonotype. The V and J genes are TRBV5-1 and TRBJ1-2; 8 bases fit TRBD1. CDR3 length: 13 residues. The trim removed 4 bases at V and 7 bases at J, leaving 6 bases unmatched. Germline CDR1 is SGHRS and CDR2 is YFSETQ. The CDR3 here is CASSQGQGSGYTF. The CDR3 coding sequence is TGCGCCAGCAGCCAAGGACAGGGTAGTGGCTACACCTTC.

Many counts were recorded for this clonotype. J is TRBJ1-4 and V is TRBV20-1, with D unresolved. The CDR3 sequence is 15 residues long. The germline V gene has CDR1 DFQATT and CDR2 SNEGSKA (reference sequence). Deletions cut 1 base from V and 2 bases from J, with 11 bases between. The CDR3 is CSARVRRLTNEKLFF. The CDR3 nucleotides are TGCAGTGCTAGAGTGCGTCGGCTGACTAATGAAAAACTGTTTTTT.

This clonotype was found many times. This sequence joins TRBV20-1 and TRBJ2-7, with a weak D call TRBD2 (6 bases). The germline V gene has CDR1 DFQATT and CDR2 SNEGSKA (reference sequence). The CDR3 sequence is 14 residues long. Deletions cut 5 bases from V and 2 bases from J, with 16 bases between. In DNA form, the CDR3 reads TGCAGTGCTGAAGACTGGGGAGGCCCCTACGAGCAGTACTTC. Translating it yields CSAEDWGGPYEQYF.

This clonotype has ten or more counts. The CDR3 sequence: CATSRGTGDTGELFF. CDR3 bases: TGTGCCACCAGCAGAGGGACAGGGGACACCGGGGAGCTGTTTTTT. This chain uses TRBV15 with TRBJ2-2; 9 nucleotides agree with TRBD1. Germline lookup yields CDR1 LNHNV and CDR2 YYDKDF (reference sequence). Trimming took 1 base from V and 3 from J; bases not matched to a gene: 0. There are 15 residues in the CDR3.